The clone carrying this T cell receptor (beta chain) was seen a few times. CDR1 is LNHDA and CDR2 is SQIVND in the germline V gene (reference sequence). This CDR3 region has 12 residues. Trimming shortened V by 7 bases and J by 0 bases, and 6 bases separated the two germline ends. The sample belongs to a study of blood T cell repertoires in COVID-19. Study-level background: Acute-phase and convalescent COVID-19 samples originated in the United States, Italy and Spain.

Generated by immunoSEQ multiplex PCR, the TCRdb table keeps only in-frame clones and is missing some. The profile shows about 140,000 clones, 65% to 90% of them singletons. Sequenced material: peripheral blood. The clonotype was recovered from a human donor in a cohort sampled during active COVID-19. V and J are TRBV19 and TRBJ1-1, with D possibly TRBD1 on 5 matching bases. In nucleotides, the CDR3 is TGTGCCAGTAAGGGGCTGAACACTGAAGCTTTCTTT. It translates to CASKGLNTEAFF.